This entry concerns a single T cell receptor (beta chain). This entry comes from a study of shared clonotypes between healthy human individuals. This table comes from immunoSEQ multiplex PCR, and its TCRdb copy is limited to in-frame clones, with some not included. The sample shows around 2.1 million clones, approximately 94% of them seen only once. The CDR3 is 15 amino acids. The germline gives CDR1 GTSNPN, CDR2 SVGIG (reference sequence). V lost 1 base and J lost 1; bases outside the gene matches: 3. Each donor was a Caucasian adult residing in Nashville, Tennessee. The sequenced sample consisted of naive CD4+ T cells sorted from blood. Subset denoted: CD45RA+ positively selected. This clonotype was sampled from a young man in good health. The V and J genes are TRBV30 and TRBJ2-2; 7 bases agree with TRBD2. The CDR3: CAWSAPSGNTGELFF. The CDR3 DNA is TGTGCCTGGAGTGCCCCTAGCGGGAACACCGGGGAGCTGTTTTTT.